The text below deals with one TCR beta chain. The antigen is not known. Hyperthyroidism patients, all newly diagnosed, had under 2 months' duration and ages of 18 to 65. Patients were excluded if they had other autoimmune diseases or uncontrolled infections, and likewise if pregnancy or lactation applied. Diagnosis used clinical symptoms, serum thyroxine, TRAb, thyroid ultrasound and orbital computed tomography. RNA served as the template for amplifying TCR beta CDR3 regions. After a first-round RT-PCR with HTBI primers, a second-round multiplex PCR was run. TCRdb ran MiXCR on the multiplex PCR reads and lists one entry per CDR3 protein. The top ten hold approximately 12% of the sample, which has approximately 1.2 million distinct CDR3 sequences, approximately 35% seen once. CDR3 length: 15 amino acids. V shed 4 bases, J shed 1 base, and the junction held 6 bases outside the gene matches. Germline CDR1 and CDR2: WSHSY and SAAADI.

The source of the sample is a study of Graves' ophthalmopathy and Graves' hyperthyroidism. Study-wide findings and caveats: Using a 13-signature model, the authors split ophthalmopathy from stable hyperthyroidism, with around 89% sensitivity and 81.08% specificity.

The clonotype comes from an adult man with Graves' hyperthyroidism. Sample: peripheral blood or thyroid tissue (not recorded which). The V gene is TRBV10-2, the J gene TRBJ2-7, with TRBD1 identical over 8 bases. The CDR3 reads CASSAGQGESYEQYF. DNA for the CDR3: TGCGCCAGCAGTGCCGGACAGGGCGAGTCCTACGAGCAGTACTTC.